The present entry profiles one T cell receptor (beta chain) with its context. This CDR3 has 13 amino acids. The ends were cut back, 7 bases at V and 6 bases at J, with 14 bases in the middle. This record comes from a study of blood T cells in healthy people across ages. Per-sample PBMC isolation yielded at least 6.5 million cells. No fewer than 6 micrograms of total RNA were isolated from every sample. A second PCR, run for roughly 6 to 11 cycles, used a sample-barcoded 5' primer plus a J-beta primer mix. MiXCR, applied by TCRdb to the 5' RACE reads, yields one record per CDR3 protein. The data show approximately 880,000 distinct CDR3 sequences, roughly 43% seen once.

This receptor was taken from a man younger than 40 in good health. J is TRBJ2-3 and V is TRBV12-3 or TRBV12-4; the D is unclear. Sequenced sample: blood. CDR3 nucleotides: TGTGCCAGCATATTTCGGCCCCCCGATACGCAGTATTTT. It specifies CASIFRPPDTQYF.